Listed below are T cell receptor beta chains from one sample, sequenced in a study of blood T cell repertoires in COVID-19. Some clones are missing from TCRdb's copy, which holds only in-frame ones; the method was immunoSEQ multiplex PCR. The table records over 120,000 clones, around four fifths of them present only once. Specimen: PBMCs or T cells enriched from blood (not recorded which). These receptors were taken from a woman between 45 and 65 years old who had recovered from COVID-19. CDR3s include the opening cysteine and the closing phenylalanine or tryptophan. Fields, in order: V gene, J gene, D gene, clone size, CDR3 DNA, CDR3 protein. The D gene is left open where the match is weak. Not every row has a clone size; where given, it reads once, few, many or a size class.

V: TRBV7-2; J: TRBJ1-2; D: NA; size: NA; DNA: TGTGCCAGCAGCTTGAGTGGCTATGGCTACACCTTC; CDR3: CASSLSGYGYTF
V: TRBV11-2; J: TRBJ2-1; D: TRBD2; size: few; DNA: TGTGCCAGCAGCTTAGTGTTAGCGGGGGACTTAGCCTACAATGAGCAGTTCTTC; CDR3: CASSLVLAGDLAYNEQFF
V: TRBV7-3; J: TRBJ1-2; D: NA; size: NA; DNA: TGTGCCAGCAGCTTAAACCCAGGGGATGGCTACACCTTC; CDR3: CASSLNPGDGYTF
V: TRBV12-5; J: TRBJ1-3; D: NA; size: NA; DNA: TGTGCTAGTGGTTTGGGCGGCGGCACCATATATTTT; CDR3: CASGLGGGTIYF
V: TRBV19; J: TRBJ1-1; D: NA; size: NA; DNA: TGTGCCAGTAGGAGAAACACTGAAGCTTTCTTT; CDR3: CASRRNTEAFF
V: TRBV28; J: TRBJ1-2; D: TRBD1; size: NA; DNA: TGTGCCAGCAGTTTATCTTTCCCGAGACAGGGGGAGGACTATGGCTACACCTTC; CDR3: CASSLSFPRQGEDYGYTF
V: TRBV5-4; J: TRBJ1-2; D: NA; size: NA; DNA: TGTGCCAGCAGCCCGCCGGGGGGAGGGAACTATGGCTACACCTTC; CDR3: CASSPPGGGNYGYTF
V: TRBV27; J: TRBJ1-4; D: TRBD1; size: few; DNA: TGTGCCAGCAAACAGGGGGCCGGGGGGGCTAATGAAAAACTGTTTTTT; CDR3: CASKQGAGGANEKLFF
V: TRBV5-1; J: TRBJ2-2; D: NA; size: NA; DNA: TGCGCCAGCAGCCCGGAGGGGGCTGACACCGGGGAGCTGTTTTTT; CDR3: CASSPEGADTGELFF
V: TRBV7-9; J: TRBJ2-3; D: NA; size: NA; DNA: TGTGCCAGCAGCTTAGGTGGGGGGGCGGTGGATACGCAGTATTTT; CDR3: CASSLGGGAVDTQYF
V: TRBV6-5; J: TRBJ1-2; D: TRBD1; size: NA; DNA: TGTGCCAGCGGCGGACAGGGGGCTGGGGACTATGGCTACACCTTC; CDR3: CASGGQGAGDYGYTF
V: TRBV9; J: TRBJ1-2; D: TRBD1; size: NA; DNA: TGTGCCAGCAGCTTAACGACAGGGTTTCGGGGCTACACCTTC; CDR3: CASSLTTGFRGYTF
V: TRBV5-1; J: TRBJ1-2; D: TRBD1; size: once; DNA: TGCGCCAGCCGCACTTCCGTTACCGGGACAGTTAACTATGGCTACACCTTC; CDR3: CASRTSVTGTVNYGYTF
V: TRBV4-1; J: TRBJ1-2; D: NA; size: few; DNA: TGCGCCAGCAGCCAGAATTTGCGGCGGAACAACTATGGCTACACCTTC; CDR3: CASSQNLRRNNYGYTF
V: TRBV5-3; J: TRBJ1-2; D: TRBD1; size: NA; DNA: TGTGCCAGAAGCCGGCGGGACAGGGGACTCTATGGCTACACCTTC; CDR3: CARSRRDRGLYGYTF
V: TRBV28; J: TRBJ1-6; D: TRBD1; size: NA; DNA: TGTGCCAGCAGTTACGACAGGGCTAATTCACCCCTCCACTTT; CDR3: CASSYDRANSPLHF
V: TRBV28; J: TRBJ2-2; D: NA; size: NA; DNA: TGTGCCAGCAGCCGGACAGACACCGGGGAGCTGTTTTTT; CDR3: CASSRTDTGELFF
V: TRBV9; J: TRBJ1-2; D: NA; size: NA; DNA: TGTGCCAGCAGCGTAGGCTCCCAGGGCGCCTATGGCTACACCTTC; CDR3: CASSVGSQGAYGYTF
V: TRBV28; J: TRBJ2-3; D: NA; size: NA; DNA: TGTGCCAGCAGTAGGGGGTCCCGGGACAGCACAGATACGCAGTATTTT; CDR3: CASSRGSRDSTDTQYF
V: TRBV3-1/TRBV3-2; J: TRBJ1-5; D: TRBD1; size: NA; DNA: TGTGCCAGCAGCGGGACAGATAGCAATCAGCCCCAGCATTTT; CDR3: CASSGTDSNQPQHF
V: TRBV5-5; J: TRBJ1-4; D: TRBD1; size: NA; DNA: TGTGCCAGCAGCTCACAGGGGAACCTGATTGAAAAACTGTTTTTT; CDR3: CASSSQGNLIEKLFF
V: TRBV19; J: TRBJ1-6; D: NA; size: NA; DNA: TGTGCCAGTAGTATAGATCTCGAGGAAACGTATAATTCACCCCTCCACTTT; CDR3: CASSIDLEETYNSPLHF
V: TRBV19; J: TRBJ2-2; D: TRBD1; size: NA; DNA: TGTGCCAGTAGTCTTGGGACAGGGTGGACCGGGGAGCTGTTTTTT; CDR3: CASSLGTGWTGELFF
V: TRBV2; J: TRBJ2-5; D: NA; size: NA; DNA: TGTGCCAGCAGGGCCATCCAGGGGCGCCCAGAGACCCAGTACTTC; CDR3: CASRAIQGRPETQYF
V: TRBV6-1; J: TRBJ1-2; D: NA; size: NA; DNA: TGTGCCAGCAGTGAAGACGGGGGCTACACCTTC; CDR3: CASSEDGGYTF
V: TRBV28; J: TRBJ1-6; D: TRBD1; size: NA; DNA: TGTGCCAGCAACGGGGACAGGAATAATTCACCCCTCCACTTT; CDR3: CASNGDRNNSPLHF
V: TRBV7-2; J: TRBJ2-3; D: TRBD2; size: once; DNA: TGTGCCAGCAGCTCAGGACTAGCCACAGATACGCAGTATTTT; CDR3: CASSSGLATDTQYF
V: TRBV2; J: TRBJ2-3; D: NA; size: NA; DNA: TGTGCCAGCAGTGGGTGGGGGGTGAGCACAGATACGCAGTATTTT; CDR3: CASSGWGVSTDTQYF
V: TRBV27; J: TRBJ2-7; D: TRBD1; size: once; DNA: TGTGCCAGCAGTTTATCGGACAGGGACGAGCAGTACTTC; CDR3: CASSLSDRDEQYF
V: TRBV12-3/TRBV12-4; J: TRBJ2-7; D: NA; size: NA; DNA: TGTGCCAGCAGTTACGGGATCTACGAGCAGTACTTC; CDR3: CASSYGIYEQYF
V: TRBV21-1; J: TRBJ2-6; D: NA; size: NA; DNA: TGTGCCAGCAGCAGGGCCGGGAATGGGGCCAACGTCCTGACTTTC; CDR3: CASSRAGNGANVLTF
V: TRBV7-2; J: TRBJ2-4; D: TRBD2; size: few; DNA: TGTGCCAGCAGCTTAGATCTCCCAGCGGGGATGACCAAAAACATTCAGTACTTC; CDR3: CASSLDLPAGMTKNIQYF
V: TRBV10-2; J: TRBJ2-3; D: TRBD1; size: NA; DNA: TGCGCCAGCAGTGACAGGGGGCCATGGACAGATACGCAGTATTTT; CDR3: CASSDRGPWTDTQYF
V: TRBV5-1; J: TRBJ1-2; D: NA; size: once; DNA: TGCGCCAGCAGCTTGAAGTCAGAAGTCTATGGCTACACCTTC; CDR3: CASSLKSEVYGYTF
V: TRBV7-9; J: TRBJ2-3; D: NA; size: NA; DNA: TGTGCCAGCAGCTTAGACTCGGGGGATACGCAGTATTTT; CDR3: CASSLDSGDTQYF
V: TRBV19; J: TRBJ1-2; D: TRBD1; size: NA; DNA: TGTGCCAGTACCCCGGACAGGACGTATGGCTACACCTTC; CDR3: CASTPDRTYGYTF
V: TRBV27; J: TRBJ1-1; D: TRBD1; size: NA; DNA: TGTGCCAGCAGTCGGACAGGGATGAACACTGAAGCTTTCTTT; CDR3: CASSRTGMNTEAFF
V: TRBV7-4; J: TRBJ1-6; D: TRBD1; size: NA; DNA: TGTGCCAGCAGCTGGGTGACAGGGTATAATTCACCCCTCCACTTT; CDR3: CASSWVTGYNSPLHF
V: TRBV7-6; J: TRBJ2-3; D: NA; size: NA; DNA: TGTGCCAGCAGCTTAGCGGGCAGGGGAAACACAGATACGCAGTATTTT; CDR3: CASSLAGRGNTDTQYF
V: TRBV7-2; J: TRBJ2-2; D: TRBD2; size: NA; DNA: TGTGCCAGCAGCTTAGAAGGTAGCGGGTCCTACACCGGGGAGCTGTTTTTT; CDR3: CASSLEGSGSYTGELFF
V: TRBV11-2; J: TRBJ2-4; D: NA; size: NA; DNA: TGTGCCAGCAGCTTAACCGGAGACATTCAGTACTTC; CDR3: CASSLTGDIQYF
V: TRBV28; J: TRBJ2-5; D: TRBD2; size: NA; DNA: TGTGCCAGCAGTTTAGAACTAGCGGGCCCCCAAGAGACCCAGTACTTC; CDR3: CASSLELAGPQETQYF
V: TRBV4-2; J: TRBJ2-2; D: NA; size: NA; DNA: TGTGCCAGCATATCTGATGTGGGGGGGAACACCGGGGAGCTGTTTTTT; CDR3: CASISDVGGNTGELFF
V: TRBV28; J: TRBJ1-1; D: NA; size: NA; DNA: TGTGCCAGCAGTTTATTAGGGCAGGGAGGCACTGAAGCTTTCTTT; CDR3: CASSLLGQGGTEAFF
V: TRBV6-5; J: TRBJ1-6; D: TRBD1; size: NA; DNA: TGTGCCAGCAGATCCCCGGGACAGGGATATTCACCCCTCCACTTT; CDR3: CASRSPGQGYSPLHF
V: TRBV4-1; J: TRBJ1-1; D: TRBD1; size: NA; DNA: TGCGCCAGCAGCCTAAGGGGGACAGCAGATAACACTGAAGCTTTCTTT; CDR3: CASSLRGTADNTEAFF
V: TRBV25-1; J: TRBJ1-2; D: TRBD1; size: NA; DNA: TGTGCCAGCAGCCAGGGGGCTGACTATGGCTACACCTTC; CDR3: CASSQGADYGYTF
V: TRBV7-9; J: TRBJ2-5; D: NA; size: NA; DNA: TGTGCCAGCAGCAGCTTGCAAGAGACCCAGTACTTC; CDR3: CASSSLQETQYF
V: TRBV6-6; J: TRBJ1-2; D: NA; size: NA; DNA: TGTGCCAGCACCCGGGACATCTATGGCTACACCTTC; CDR3: CASTRDIYGYTF
V: TRBV28; J: TRBJ2-5; D: TRBD2; size: once; DNA: TGTGCCAGCAGGACGCCCCCGGGGGGTACCCAAGAGACCCAGTACTTC; CDR3: CASRTPPGGTQETQYF
V: TRBV19; J: TRBJ1-1; D: NA; size: NA; DNA: TGTGCCAGTAGTATTCGGGGGAGCACTGAAGCTTTCTTT; CDR3: CASSIRGSTEAFF
V: TRBV27; J: TRBJ2-7; D: NA; size: NA; DNA: TGTGCCAGCAGTGGCAATTCCTACGAGCAGTACTTC; CDR3: CASSGNSYEQYF
V: TRBV5-6; J: TRBJ1-2; D: TRBD1; size: NA; DNA: TGTGCCAGCAGCTTGGATGGGGACAGGGCCGCCTATGGCTACACCTTC; CDR3: CASSLDGDRAAYGYTF
V: TRBV7-3; J: TRBJ2-6; D: TRBD1; size: NA; DNA: TGTGCCAGCAGCCCGCCGGGACAGTCCTCTGGGGCCAACGTCCTGACTTTC; CDR3: CASSPPGQSSGANVLTF
V: TRBV11-2; J: TRBJ2-1; D: NA; size: NA; DNA: TGTGCCAGCAGCTTAAGTAGTGGGACTCTCAACCCCAATGAGCAGTTCTTC; CDR3: CASSLSSGTLNPNEQFF
V: TRBV24-1; J: TRBJ1-2; D: NA; size: NA; DNA: TGTGCCACCAGTGAGGGGACACCAAACTATGGCTACACCTTC; CDR3: CATSEGTPNYGYTF
V: TRBV11-2; J: TRBJ2-2; D: NA; size: NA; DNA: TGTGCCAGCAGCTTAGAATTAACGGCGGCCGGGGAGCTGTTTTTT; CDR3: CASSLELTAAGELFF